This passage covers 3 T cell receptor beta chains from one sample sequenced in a study of tumor and adjacent non-tumor tissue in lung cancer (dated by TCRdb to the late 2010s). Libraries came from multiplex PCR. Data came from an Illumina HiSeq 2500. TCRbeta libraries were constructed through three rounds of nested PCR with primers (Table S4) according to protocols modified from ARM-PCR. In TCRdb, the public reads were trimmed at Q25 with fastp and aligned with MiXCR, with productive beta chains retained. Here each entry gathers all rows of one CDR3 protein and keeps the most common genes and DNA. The sample data list 100,000 to 120,000 distinct CDR3 sequences, and about 80% of these were observed just once. The top ten clones comprise approximately 24% of the sample. RNA was extracted from bulk unsorted tissue and checked for quality with a NanoDrop ND-1000 and an Agilent 2100. Input material: lung tumor tissue. Every receptor here comes from a man between 65 and 85 years old with non-small cell lung cancer.

This clonotype occurred once. Germline and junction disagree at one end, which may indicate a read error. The V gene is TRBV12-3 or TRBV12-4, the J gene TRBJ2-3; D is ambiguous. The CDR3 totals 17 residues. Here the CDR3 reads CATSFNMGNIVTDTQYF. In DNA, the CDR3 is TGTGCCACCAGTTTTAACATGGGGAACATTGTGACAGATACGCAGTATTTT.

As to this clonotype: A much larger clone differs from this one at a single base, so this may be a read error. The chain couples TRBV24-1 to TRBJ2-7; 7 bases map to TRBD1. The V gene end was trimmed by 4 bases and the J gene end by 2 bases; junction bases not matched to a gene: 7. The germline V gene has CDR1 KGHDR and CDR2 SFDVKD. The CDR3 consists of 15 residues. The CDR3 loop reads CATSDTAQGAYEQYF. The CDR3 coding sequence is TGTGCCACCAGTGACACGGCCCAGGGGGCCTACGAGCAGTACTTC.

V and J are TRBV6-1 and TRBJ1-5; D is uncertain. In germline, CDR1 is MNHNS, CDR2 SASEGT. The CDR3 sequence is 16 residues long. V was trimmed by 2 bases and J by 4 bases, leaving 15 bases between them. As DNA, the CDR3 is TGTGCCAGCAGTGAATGTAGAGAGACCGTAAATCAGCCCCAGCATTTT. Protein: CASSECRETVNQPQHF.